This T cell receptor beta chain was retrieved from a study of T cell changes during pregnancy in multiple sclerosis. J lost 6 bases, V lost 8 bases, and 6 bases had no gene match. From germline, CDR1 is LNHNV and CDR2 YYDKDF (reference sequence). CDR3 size: 14 residues. Sequencing was performed with immunoSEQ multiplex PCR; in TCRdb, only in-frame clones are kept and a portion is missing. This sample has some 83,000 clones, with about 89% found just once. The sequence was obtained from a female donor in good health, serving as a control in a pregnancy study. Some clones in this sample may be carry-over from other donors' samples. The chain combines TRBV15 with TRBJ1-5; 11 bases agree with TRBD1. Sequences were derived from PBMCs, sampled in the first trimester of pregnancy. The CDR3 DNA follows: TGTGCCACCGGGGGGACAGGGGGTATTCAGCCCCAGCATTTT. It specifies CATGGTGGIQPQHF.